These 16 T cell receptor beta chains originate from one sample sequenced in a study of response to subunit inactivated influenza vaccine. MiXCR, applied by TCRdb to the RT-PCR reads, yields one record per CDR3 protein. The sample records roughly 700,000 distinct CDR3 sequences, approximately 14% being singletons. The sample here was PBMCs from blood, taken approximately 15 days before vaccination. All receptors come from a man in his fifties who received an inactivated influenza vaccine.

The CDR3 protein is CASSQKLGRSYNEQFF. The CDR3 DNA follows: TGTGCCAGCAGCCAGAAATTGGGACGGAGCTACAATGAGCAGTTCTTC. The V gene is TRBV5-4, the J gene TRBJ2-1; D assignment may be TRBD1 or TRBD2 (5 bases each). The CDR3 has 16 residues. Trimming shortened V by 4 bases and J by 3 bases, and 17 bases separated the two germline ends. CDR1 SGHNT and CDR2 YYREEE come from the germline V gene (reference sequence).

V usage is TRBV29-1 and J usage is TRBJ2-5, with 9 positions matching TRBD1. CDR1 and CDR2 from the germline V gene are SQVTM and ANQGSEA. CDR3 length equals 14 residues. J lost 5 bases, V lost 4 bases, and 8 bases had no gene match. CDR3 nucleotide sequence: TGCAGCGTTGCCCCCGGGACAGGGAGGGAGACCCAGTACTTC. This encodes CSVAPGTGRETQYF.

This chain connects TRBV4-2 to TRBJ1-4; the D gene is possibly TRBD1 (5 bases). The CDR3 loop spans 17 amino acids. Trimming shortened V by 2 bases and J by 1 base, and 14 bases separated the two germline ends. Germline V lookup: CDR1 LGHNA, CDR2 YNFKEQ. The CDR3 DNA reads as TGTGCCAGCAGCCAACTAGGCCGGGGCGGAACTAATGAAAAACTGTTTTTT. Its translation is CASSQLGRGGTNEKLFF.

V usage is TRBV9 and J usage is TRBJ2-5; 8 bases match TRBD2. CDR1 SGDLS and CDR2 YYNGEE come from the germline V gene. Trimming at V came to 0 bases and at J to 1 base, leaving 11 bases not matched to a gene. This CDR3 has 18 residues. The CDR3 sequence is CASSVAISASGRQETQYF. CDR3 DNA sequence: TGTGCCAGCAGCGTAGCCATTTCCGCTAGCGGGCGCCAAGAGACCCAGTACTTC.

This chain links TRBV11-2 with TRBJ2-7; D is unclear. Germline V gene sequence: CDR1 SGHAT, CDR2 FQNNGV. The germline V and J ends were trimmed by 5 bases and 2 bases, with 16 bases remaining between them. This CDR3 region has 15 residues. CDR3 nucleotide sequence: TGTGCCAGCAGCAAAAGGTTTCCCGAACCCTACGAGCAGTACTTC. This encodes CASSKRFPEPYEQYF.

This clonotype was counted a few times. The chain uses TRBV29-1 and TRBJ2-2; D unclear. The V and J ends lost 4 bases and 7 bases respectively, with 10 bases between them. CDR1 and CDR2 (germline): SQVTM, ANQGSEA. This CDR3 is built from 12 residues. The CDR3: CSVVGWDGELFF. The DNA for the CDR3 is TGCAGCGTTGTCGGTTGGGACGGGGAGCTGTTTTTT.

This clonotype was seen more than once but under ten times. CDR3: CASRFPDRGISNQPQHF. The CDR3 nucleotides read TGTGCCAGCAGATTCCCCGACAGGGGAATTAGCAATCAGCCCCAGCATTTT. V usage is TRBV28 and J usage is TRBJ1-5; 8 bases align to TRBD1. Germline V CDR1 and CDR2: MDHEN, SYDVKM. The CDR3 has 17 residues. With V trimmed by 6 bases and J by 0 bases, 10 bases remained unmatched.

The sample holds a few counts of this clonotype. Here the CDR3 reads CASSQEGYSGGLNEQFF. The CDR3 DNA follows: TGTGCCAGCAGCCAAGAAGGATATAGCGGGGGGCTCAATGAGCAGTTCTTC. The rearrangement joins TRBV4-2 to TRBJ2-1, with TRBD2 matching over 10 bases. In germline, CDR1 is LGHNA, CDR2 YNFKEQ. The junction had 8 bases not matched to a gene; V was cut back by 0 bases and J by 6 bases. The CDR3 has 17 amino acids.

A few counts support this clonotype. This CDR3 is CASSFLGRADTQYF. The CDR3 DNA reads as TGTGCCAGCAGTTTTTTGGGTAGGGCAGATACGCAGTATTTT. The chain uses TRBV12-3 or TRBV12-4 and TRBJ2-3, with D hard to call. Trimming left V 3 bases short and J 4 bases short, with 11 bases between. The CDR3 loop spans 14 amino acids.

The CDR3 sequence: CASSYDPPPDTQYF. DNA for the CDR3: TGTGCCAGCAGTTACGATCCCCCCCCGGATACGCAGTATTTT. V usage is TRBV6-5 and J usage is TRBJ2-3; D ambiguous. Between the trimmed V and J ends, which lost 2 bases and 6 bases, there was a span of 12 bases. The CDR3 is 14 residues long. Germline V lookup: CDR1 MNHEY, CDR2 SVGAGI.

The table lists this clonotype with a few counts. This chain joins TRBV13 and TRBJ2-1, with no clear D. This CDR3 is built from 15 residues. From germline, CDR1 is PRHDT and CDR2 FYEKMQ (reference sequence). Between the trimmed V and J ends, which lost 2 bases and 0 bases, there was a span of 8 bases. Here the CDR3 reads CASSLWTDSYNEQFF. DNA of the CDR3: TGTGCCAGCAGCTTATGGACGGACTCCTACAATGAGCAGTTCTTC.

This clonotype was recorded at least ten times. The rearrangement uses TRBV20-1 and TRBJ2-5, with D perhaps TRBD1 (5 bases). Trimming pared 5 bases from V and 0 bases from J, leaving 19 bases between. Germline V gene sequence: CDR1 DFQATT, CDR2 SNEGSKA (reference sequence). This CDR3 has 16 residues. This CDR3 is CSAPGPLRAYQETQYF. The CDR3 bases are TGCAGTGCTCCAGGACCTCTCAGGGCCTACCAAGAGACCCAGTACTTC.

The chain uses TRBV18 and TRBJ1-1; D is unresolved. V shed 3 bases and J shed 7 bases, with 6 bases lying between them. Germline V gene sequence: CDR1 KGHSH, CDR2 LQKENI. CDR3 length equals 11 residues. CDR3 nucleotide sequence: TGTGCCAGCTCACCTATGAATGAAGCTTTCTTT. Its translation is CASSPMNEAFF.

This clonotype was detected a few times. V usage is TRBV11-2 and J usage is TRBJ2-5; 12 nucleotides match TRBD2. This CDR3 region has 13 residues. Germline assignment: CDR1 SGHAT and CDR2 FQNNGV. V lost 7 bases to trimming and J lost 5 bases; unmatched junction nucleotides: 2. This CDR3 is CASKLAGGETQYF. The CDR3 DNA is TGTGCCAGCAAGCTAGCGGGGGGGGAGACCCAGTACTTC.

CDR3 coding DNA: TGTGCCAGCAGCCCGTGGGACGTGGGCCCCTACGAGCAGTACTTC. The encoded protein is CASSPWDVGPYEQYF. The chain has TRBV11-2 and TRBJ2-7; possibly TRBD1 or TRBD2 for D (5 bases each). The germline gives CDR1 SGHAT, CDR2 FQNNGV. The CDR3 consists of 15 residues. V was clipped by 5 bases and J by 2 bases, with 16 bases between them.

This clonotype was seen only a few times. This chain links TRBV9 with TRBJ2-1, with a tentative D call TRBD2 (5 bases). Germline CDR1 is SGDLS and CDR2 is YYNGEE. The CDR3 runs 15 residues. The V and J ends lost 0 bases and 6 bases respectively, with 13 bases between them. This CDR3 reads CASSVGSGLGNEQFF. As DNA, the CDR3 is TGTGCCAGCAGCGTAGGCAGCGGTCTAGGCAATGAGCAGTTCTTC.